This T cell receptor beta chain comes out of a study of OX40 agonist ivuxolimab in advanced cancers. Libraries were prepared by immunoSEQ multiplex PCR; TCRdb keeps only in-frame clonotypes and omits some of them. The data show around 18,000 clones, with just under 75% seen just once and 24% held by the top ten. This receptor was obtained from an adult with an advanced solid tumor such as melanoma, head and neck, liver or kidney cancer. This specimen consisted of CD4+ or CD8+ T cells sorted from blood, obtained in a trial of the OX40 agonist ivuxolimab.

CDR3 in DNA: TGTGCCATCCCTCGTTTAGGGAACACCGGGGAGCTGTTTTTT. It is translated as CAIPRLGNTGELFF. V gene TRBV10-3 combines with J gene TRBJ2-2, with unresolved D. Trimming removed 8 bases at V and 1 base at J, with 11 bases between. The CDR3 is 14 amino acids. Germline assignment: CDR1 ENHRY and CDR2 SYGVKD.